This is a list of T cell receptor beta chains from one sample in a study of beta chain features in type 1 diabetes. Some clones are missing from TCRdb's copy, which holds only in-frame ones; the method was immunoSEQ multiplex PCR. Of hundreds of thousands of clones listed, about 14% are singletons. Source material: naive CD4+ T cells from blood. These receptors were collected from a man between 18 and 29 years old with type 1 diabetes. Both conserved end residues are part of each CDR3. A D gene is named only where the DNA matches it firmly. Some rows mark clone size as missing; the rest say once, few, many or name a class of expanded clone.

J,V,D,size,DNA,CDR3
TRBJ2-1,TRBV5-1,.,.,TGCGCCAGCAGCGCCAGACTTGGGTCCTACAATGAGCAGTTCTTC,CASSARLGSYNEQFF
TRBJ1-2,TRBV9,.,few,TGTGCCAGCAGCGTAGGGCGGACCTATGGCTACACCTTC,CASSVGRTYGYTF
TRBJ2-5,TRBV28,.,.,TGTGCCAGCGTGGGGCAGGGTAGTTTGGAGACCCAGTACTTC,CASVGQGSLETQYF
TRBJ2-7,TRBV18,TRBD2,.,TGTGCCAGCTCGCAATCCGGGAGGCGGGGATCCTACGAGCAGTACTTC,CASSQSGRRGSYEQYF
TRBJ2-1,TRBV25-1,TRBD2,.,TGTGCCAGCAGTCCAGCGGGAGGGCCGTACAATGAGCAGTTCTTC,CASSPAGGPYNEQFF
TRBJ2-5,TRBV5-1,TRBD2,.,TGCGCCAGCAGCTTGGGCCCGACTAGCGGGCAAGAGACCCAGTACTTC,CASSLGPTSGQETQYF
TRBJ2-5,TRBV30,.,.,TGTGCCTGGAGCCCCGGGATCACAGAGACCCAGTACTTC,CAWSPGITETQYF
TRBJ2-5,TRBV27,TRBD2,.,TGTGCCAGCAGTTTGGCTAGCGGGAGGCATAAGACCCAGTACTTC,CASSLASGRHKTQYF
TRBJ1-1,TRBV30,.,few,TGTGCCTGGAGTCGAGGAGGGTATTCGGTGAACACTGAAGCTTTCTTT,CAWSRGGYSVNTEAFF
TRBJ2-5,TRBV7-2,TRBD2,few,TGTGCCAGCAGGAGTAGCGGGGGTGAGACCCAGTACTTC,CASRSSGGETQYF
TRBJ2-3,TRBV4-3,.,.,TGCGCCAGCAGCCAAGAACGGGGAGATACGCAGTATTTT,CASSQERGDTQYF
TRBJ2-5,TRBV28,TRBD2,.,TGTGCCAGCACCATACCAGATCGAGGGACTAGCGGGGGTTTCGGAGAGACCCAGTACTTC,CASTIPDRGTSGGFGETQYF
TRBJ2-7,TRBV11-2,.,.,TGTGCCAGCAGCTCCATCACGCTTACCAGCACCTACGAGCAGTACTTC,CASSSITLTSTYEQYF
TRBJ1-1,TRBV10-3,TRBD1,few,TGTGCCATCAGTGCCGGGACAGTTAGGGTGAGCGCTGAAGCTTTCTTT,CAISAGTVRVSAEAFF
TRBJ2-3,TRBV29-1,TRBD1,few,TGCAGCGTTGAAAGGACAGGGGCGACAGATACGCAGTATTTT,CSVERTGATDTQYF
TRBJ2-1,TRBV29-1,.,.,TGCAGCGTTGATGACCCTCACGGTGGGAACTCCTACAATGAGCAGTTCTTC,CSVDDPHGGNSYNEQFF
TRBJ1-5,TRBV19,.,.,TGTGCCAGTAGTATAACACAGATCAATCAGCCCCAGCATTTT,CASSITQINQPQHF
TRBJ2-1,TRBV7-9,TRBD2,.,TGTGCCAGCAGCTTTCGGACTAGCGGAGTCTACAATGAGCAGTTCTTC,CASSFRTSGVYNEQFF
TRBJ1-1,TRBV2,TRBD1,.,TGTGCCAGCAGTGAAGAGGAGGGGGCAAATACTGAAGCTTTCTTT,CASSEEEGANTEAFF
TRBJ2-3,TRBV7-2,TRBD2,.,TGTGCCAGCAGCTTAGCGGTTTTAGCGGGAGGCCGTCTTGTTACGCAGTATTTT,CASSLAVLAGGRLVTQYF
TRBJ2-1,TRBV11-2,.,.,TGTGCCAGCAGCCCAGGTGGTGGAGGGGAGTTCTTC,CASSPGGGGEFF
TRBJ2-7,TRBV6-5,.,.,TGTGCCAGCAGCGGCGTAAGGTCAGGCGAGCAGTACTTC,CASSGVRSGEQYF
TRBJ1-2,TRBV7-9,.,.,TGTGCCAGCAGCGTACGGGGTCCGAGGGGTTCCTATGGCTACACCTTC,CASSVRGPRGSYGYTF
TRBJ2-5,TRBV29-1,.,.,TGCAGCGCCATAGCCGGGACACAAGAGACCCAGTACTTC,CSAIAGTQETQYF
TRBJ2-1,TRBV28,.,many,TGTGCCAGCAGTTCCCAGCTCAACAGTTTATGGTTCTTC,CASSSQLNSLWFF
TRBJ2-5,TRBV2,.,.,TGTGCCAGCGGGGGGCCTCAAGAGACCCAGTACTTC,CASGGPQETQYF
TRBJ2-2,TRBV7-9,TRBD2,few,TGTGCCAGCAGCTCAGGGAGGGCCGGGGAGCTGTTTTTT,CASSSGRAGELFF
TRBJ2-5,TRBV4-3,.,.,TGCGCCAGCAGCCCTCACTGGGAAGAGACCCAGTACTTC,CASSPHWEETQYF